The T cell receptor beta chain described here comes from a study of T-cell memory formation after mild COVID-19 (dated by TCRdb to the early 2020s). Study-level background: TCR sequence clusters from the two donors were found to be largely donor specific. Longitudinal TCRalpha and TCRbeta repertoire sequencing tracked T-cell clones expanding and contracting after mild COVID-19 in two donors. Two young, previously healthy adult volunteers made up the cohort, one male and one female. Paper-wide results and their limitations: The detection of some responding clones in pre-infection memory suggests that pre-existing cross-reactive memory T cells joined the SARS-CoV-2 response. From day 15 to 85, contracting clones showed balanced CD4/CD8 phenotypes, whereas a second wave of clones that expanded from day 15 to 37 leaned towards CD4+. Contracting CD4+ clones turned up mainly in the CM and EM memory subsets, whereas EMRA was where CD8+ clones were enriched. The study included only a couple of mild cases, and larger cohorts that include severe cases with pre-infection samples were judged to be necessary. SARS-CoV-2 specificity of the second-wave clones peaking on day 37 was not confirmed.

This sample was sequenced with an Illumina NovaSeq 6000. Using 5'RACE with constant-segment primers, TCRalpha and TCRbeta cDNA libraries were constructed, with sample barcodes and unique molecular identifiers added in the process. RNA was extracted from every sample with Trizol reagent. Amplification of the libraries took two PCR steps, and the second step added a second sample barcode plus Illumina TruSeq adapters. Sequencing of libraries was performed on an Illumina NovaSeq with 2 x 150 bp paired-end reads. On the study's bioinformatics: With migec v1.2.7, reads were demultiplexed and then collapsed into UMI-guided consensus sequences. Using mixcr v2.1.11, the UMI consensuses were aligned to TRA and TRB V and J templates and assembled into clonotypes. A clonotype was counted as expanded or contracted only when both edgeR and NoisET called the clonotype significant, with the noise models trained on biological replicates. For edgeR calls, the thresholds were a false discovery rate-adjusted p below 0.01 and a log2 fold-change of 1. As an exploratory analysis of dynamics, max-normalized trajectories of the 1000 most abundant clonotypes were examined with PCA combined with hierarchical clustering. The CD4 or CD8 phenotype of responding clones was assigned using the separately sequenced CD4+ and CD8+ repertoires. TCRdb passed the public sequencing reads through fastp at Q25 and MiXCR, retaining productive beta sequences. Identical CDR3 proteins give one entry, which carries the most common genes and DNA. TCRdb, not the original authors, processed these V and J calls. The sample contains fewer than 350,000 distinct CDR3 sequences, over 7% of them found a single time. About 22% of the sample comes from the top ten.

This clonotype was detected only a few times. Its target antigen remains unknown. No base qualities exist here, and no much larger clone lies one base off it. From the cysteine up to the phenylalanine, the CDR3 has a length of 13 residues. CDR3 DNA is the only sequence kept; it has 39 bases, read in frame from the first base. Based on the germline V gene, the CDR1 and CDR2 sequences are SQVTM and ANQGSEA. V was cut back by 3 bases and J by 3 bases, leaving a gap of 11 bases between them. Ficoll-Paque density gradient centrifugation was used to isolate PBMCs. The rearranged chain carries TRBV29-1 and TRBJ1-1; the D gene assignment is ambiguous. The sequence was collected from a man aged 18 to 29 who had mild COVID-19 (a few samples of this study predate the infection). The sample titles of this study are shuffled in the database, so cell type and time point are left out; the donor was told from shared clones. Sequences were obtained from PBMCs or a T cell subset sorted from them (not recorded which). The nucleotide sequence reads as follows: TGCAGCGTTGACAGATCCGGGGACACTGAAGCTTTCTTT. It codes for CSVDRSGDTEAFF.